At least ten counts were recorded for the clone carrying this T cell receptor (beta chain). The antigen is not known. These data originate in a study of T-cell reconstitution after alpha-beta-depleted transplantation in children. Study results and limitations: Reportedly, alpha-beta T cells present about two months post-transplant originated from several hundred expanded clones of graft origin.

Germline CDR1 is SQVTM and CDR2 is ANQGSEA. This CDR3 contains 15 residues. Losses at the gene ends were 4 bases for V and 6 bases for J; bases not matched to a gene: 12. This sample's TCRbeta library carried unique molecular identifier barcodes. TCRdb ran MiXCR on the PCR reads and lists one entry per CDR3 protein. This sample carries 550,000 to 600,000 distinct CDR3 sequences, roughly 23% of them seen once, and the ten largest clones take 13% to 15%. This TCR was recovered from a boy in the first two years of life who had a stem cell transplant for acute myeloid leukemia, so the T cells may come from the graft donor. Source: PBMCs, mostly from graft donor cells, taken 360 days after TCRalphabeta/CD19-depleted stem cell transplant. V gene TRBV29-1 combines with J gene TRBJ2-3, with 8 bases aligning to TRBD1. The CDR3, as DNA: TGCAGCGTTGGCGGGACAGGAGCCTCACCCGATACGCAGTATTTT. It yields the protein CSVGGTGASPDTQYF.